Each of the 21 T cell receptor beta chains below was sequenced from the same sample in a study of T cells after yellow fever vaccination. MiXCR was run by TCRdb on the 5' RACE reads, yielding one entry per CDR3 protein. The sample records some 110,000 distinct CDR3 sequences, under 8% being singletons. Sequencing was performed on CD4+ T cells sorted from PBMCs, taken 10 to 11 days after the first yellow fever vaccination. These receptors were taken from a man aged 18-30 years who received the YFV17D yellow fever vaccine.

Within the sample, this clonotype is medium-sized (0.01 to 0.1%). This chain links TRBV23-1 with TRBJ2-3; TRBD1 might be the D (6 bases). TRBV23-1 belongs to the ORF category, with a function that is uncertain. V was clipped by 7 bases and J by 0 bases, with 11 bases between them. The CDR3 is made up of 14 amino acids. The CDR3 region is CASITGSSTDTQYF. CDR3 nucleotide sequence: TGCGCCAGCATTACAGGGTCGAGCACAGATACGCAGTATTTT.

This clonotype was observed at least ten times. This chain links TRBV10-3 with TRBJ1-2, with no clear D. This CDR3 has 11 residues. Germline CDR1 ENHRY, CDR2 SYGVKD. V lost 6 bases and J 4 bases, leaving 6 bases between the germline ends. This chain's CDR3 is CAISESYGYTF. The CDR3, as DNA: TGTGCCATCAGCGAGAGCTATGGCTACACCTTC.

This clonotype showed up many times. V and J are TRBV7-2 and TRBJ1-3; D may be TRBD1 (5 bases). Trimming took off 1 base at V and 7 bases at J, with 14 bases between the two ends. Germline CDR1 is SGHTA and CDR2 is FQGNSA. There are 15 residues in the CDR3. CDR3 nucleotides: TGTGCCAGCAGCTTAGTGGCAGGGTGGACGAACACCATATATTTT. It yields the protein CASSLVAGWTNTIYF.

This clonotype was counted many times. The chain recombines TRBV20-1 with TRBJ2-2; D is uncertain. CDR1 and CDR2 (germline): DFQATT, SNEGSKA (reference sequence). V gave up 0 bases and J gave up 0 bases, with 8 bases separating them. The CDR3 has 15 residues. The CDR3 here is CSARDQRSNTGELFF. CDR3 DNA sequence: TGCAGTGCTAGAGATCAGAGGTCGAACACCGGGGAGCTGTTTTTT.

The table lists this clonotype with many counts. The chain is built from TRBV24-1 and TRBJ2-5; TRBD2 matches 8 bases. V was pared by 3 bases and J by 3 bases, with 8 bases of the junction left unmatched. The CDR3 runs to 16 residues. CDR1 and CDR2 from the germline V gene are KGHDR and SFDVKD. CDR3: CATSDRAGGPKETQYF. The CDR3 nucleotides read TGTGCCACCAGTGATCGTGCGGGGGGCCCGAAAGAGACCCAGTACTTC.

Many counts were recorded for this clonotype. V gene TRBV24-1 combines with J gene TRBJ1-1; TRBD1 is a possible D gene (6 bases). Trimming removed 2 bases at V and 4 bases at J, with 13 bases between. The CDR3 has 15 amino acids. Per the germline V gene, CDR1 is KGHDR and CDR2 is SFDVKD. The CDR3: CATSDSGAGVTEAFF. DNA for the CDR3: TGTGCCACCAGTGATTCAGGGGCGGGAGTCACTGAAGCTTTCTTT.

The table lists this clonotype with a few counts. The chain links TRBV12-3 or TRBV12-4 to TRBJ2-6; unclear D gene. V was clipped by 3 bases and J by 0 bases, with 6 bases between them. This CDR3 is built from 15 residues. Here the CDR3 reads CASSLPFSGANVLTF. The CDR3 bases are TGTGCCAGCAGTTTGCCGTTCTCTGGGGCCAACGTCCTGACTTTC.

Note on this clonotype: This may come from a read error, since a much larger clone is one base off. The chain employs TRBV11-3 and TRBJ2-2; D possibly corresponds to TRBD2 (6 bases). CDR3 size: 13 residues. Trimming removed 7 bases at V and 5 bases at J, with 11 bases between. Germline lookup yields CDR1 SGHNT and CDR2 YENEEA. The CDR3 sequence: CASNAGRTGELFF. CDR3 DNA: TGTGCCAGCAATGCGGGGCGTACCGGGGAGCTGTTTTTT.

This clonotype was seen a handful of times. This chain joins TRBV29-1 and TRBJ2-3; weak D call: TRBD1 (6 bases). Trimming left V 8 bases short and J 2 bases short, with 8 bases between. Per the germline V gene, CDR1 is SQVTM and CDR2 is ANQGSEA. The CDR3 is 11 residues long. Here the CDR3 DNA reads TGCAGCACAGGGAACACAGATACGCAGTATTTT. Translated: CSTGNTDTQYF.

This clonotype was detected only a few times. The chain combines TRBV5-1 with TRBJ2-7; tentatively, D is TRBD1 (5 bases). Trimming pared 4 bases from V and 0 bases from J, leaving 11 bases between. CDR3 size: 14 residues. In germline, CDR1 is SGHRS, CDR2 YFSETQ. CDR3 in amino acids: CASSPPTDSYEQYF. DNA of the CDR3: TGCGCCAGCAGCCCCCCGACAGACTCCTACGAGCAGTACTTC.

This clonotype appeared many times. The genes are TRBV19 and TRBJ2-1; 7 positions agree with TRBD2. J lost 5 bases, V lost 5 bases, and 6 bases had no gene match. Germline CDR1 reads LNHDA; CDR2 reads SQIVND (reference sequence). This CDR3 is 14 amino acids long. CDR3 region: CASSPTSVNNEQFF. The CDR3 bases are TGTGCCAGTAGTCCTACTAGCGTCAACAATGAGCAGTTCTTC.

The table lists this clonotype with many counts. The chain uses TRBV5-1 and TRBJ2-7; TRBD1 matches 7 bases. After removal of 0 bases from V and 8 bases from J, the junction contained 8 bases not matched to a gene. Germline loops: CDR1 SGHRS, CDR2 YFSETQ. The CDR3 covers 14 residues. The DNA for the CDR3 is TGCGCCAGCAGCTTGGAGCCCACAGGGGCGAAGCAGTACGTC. Protein sequence: CASSLEPTGAKQYV.

This clonotype was picked up many times. The genes are TRBV3-1 and TRBJ2-7, with 9 bases fitting TRBD1. Germline V gene data show CDR1 as LGHDT and CDR2 as YNNKEL (reference sequence). The V gene end was trimmed by 2 bases and the J gene end by 5 bases; junction bases not matched to a gene: 10. This CDR3 has 16 amino acids. Written as DNA, the CDR3 is TGTGCCAGCAGCCAACCCCCCCGGGACAGGGTCCACGAGCAGTACTTC. As protein: CASSQPPRDRVHEQYF.

Ten or more counts support this clonotype. CDR3 protein: CASSTAGGLDEQFF. Written as DNA, the CDR3 is TGTGCCAGCAGTACTGCGGGGGGGCTGGATGAGCAGTTCTTC. The rearrangement joins TRBV7-3 to TRBJ2-1; 9 bases fit TRBD2. The CDR3 consists of 14 residues. V lost 6 bases and J lost 8; bases outside the gene matches: 8. Germline V gives CDR1 SGHTA, CDR2 FQGTGA.

This clonotype has ten or more counts. The chain recombines TRBV6-5 with TRBJ1-1, with 8 bases matching TRBD1. CDR1 MNHEY and CDR2 SVGAGI come from the germline V gene. V shed 4 bases and J 1 base; nucleotides not matched to a gene: 2. The CDR3 has 14 amino acids. The CDR3, as DNA: TGTGCCAGCAGTTGGACAGGGAGGAACACTGAAGCTTTCTTT. Its translation is CASSWTGRNTEAFF.

This clonotype was picked up many times. The chain is built from TRBV28 and TRBJ1-2, with a possible D match to TRBD1 (5 bases). This CDR3 comprises 16 residues. Germline CDR1 MDHEN, CDR2 SYDVKM. The V gene lost 2 bases and the J gene lost 4 bases, with 17 bases spanning the gap. CDR3 bases: TGTGCCAGCAGTTTAAACTCACTCAGGGTGCTCTATGGCTACACCTTC. This gives the protein CASSLNSLRVLYGYTF.

The table lists this clonotype with many counts. The V gene is TRBV6-2 or TRBV6-3, the J gene TRBJ2-5, with 7 bases matching TRBD2. J was trimmed by 6 bases and V by 5 bases; bases with no gene match: 12. CDR3 size: 15 residues. Germline CDR1 is MNHEY and CDR2 is SVGEGT. This CDR3 is CASSPFGTNKKTQYF. In DNA, the CDR3 is TGTGCCAGCAGTCCCTTTGGGACTAATAAGAAGACCCAGTACTTC.

This clonotype was seen at least ten times. The chain carries TRBV20-1 and TRBJ2-1; TRBD2 agrees at 10 bases. Trimming cost V 2 bases and J 15 bases; bases outside gene matches: 10. The CDR3 consists of 13 residues. The germline gives CDR1 DFQATT, CDR2 SNEGSKA (reference sequence). The CDR3 coding sequence is TGCAGTGCTAGAATCCTAGCGGGGGCCGAGGGGTTCTTC. Protein product: CSARILAGAEGFF.

The CDR3 sequence: CASSLFENTEAFF. CDR3 DNA: TGTGCCAGCAGCTTATTCGAGAACACTGAAGCTTTCTTT. The J gene is TRBJ1-1, the V gene TRBV7-2, with D unresolved. Germline CDR1 reads SGHTA; CDR2 reads FQGNSA. This CDR3 comprises 13 residues. The ends were cut back, 2 bases at V and 1 base at J, with 5 bases in the middle.

This clonotype was counted ten times or more. The V and J genes are TRBV19 and TRBJ2-3; TRBD2 matches at 13 bases. The V gene's germline CDR1 is LNHDA and CDR2 SQIVND (reference sequence). The CDR3 sequence is 16 residues long. The J segment lost 0 bases and the V segment lost 8 bases, leaving 5 bases of the junction unmatched. This CDR3 reads CASGPGLAGSTDTQYF. CDR3 coding DNA: TGTGCCAGTGGACCGGGACTAGCGGGGAGCACAGATACGCAGTATTTT.

This clonotype was seen many times. The V gene is TRBV5-1, the J gene TRBJ2-2; the D gene is possibly TRBD2 (6 bases). Germline V lookup: CDR1 SGHRS, CDR2 YFSETQ. The CDR3 runs 16 residues. Trimming took off 2 bases at V and 1 base at J, with 12 bases between the two ends. The CDR3 protein is CASSFLGLRNTGELFF. In DNA form, the CDR3 reads TGCGCCAGCAGCTTTCTGGGACTTAGGAACACCGGGGAGCTGTTTTTT.